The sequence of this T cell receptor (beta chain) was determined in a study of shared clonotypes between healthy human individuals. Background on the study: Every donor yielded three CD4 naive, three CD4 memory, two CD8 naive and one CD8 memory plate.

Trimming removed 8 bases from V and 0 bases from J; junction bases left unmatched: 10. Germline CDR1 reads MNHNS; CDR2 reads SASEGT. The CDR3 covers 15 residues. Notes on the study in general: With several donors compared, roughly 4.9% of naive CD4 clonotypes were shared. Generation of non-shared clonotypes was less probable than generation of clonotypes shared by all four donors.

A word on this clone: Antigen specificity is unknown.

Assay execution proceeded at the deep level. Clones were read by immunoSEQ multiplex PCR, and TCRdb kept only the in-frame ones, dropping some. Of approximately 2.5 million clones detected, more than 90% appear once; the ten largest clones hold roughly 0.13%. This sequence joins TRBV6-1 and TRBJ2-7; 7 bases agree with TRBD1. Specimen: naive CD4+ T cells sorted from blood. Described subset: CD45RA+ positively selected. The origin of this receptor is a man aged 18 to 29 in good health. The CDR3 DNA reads TGTGCCAGCCAACAGGACAGGCGGTTCTCCTACGAGCAGTACTTC. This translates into CASQQDRRFSYEQYF.